Sequencing of this T cell receptor (beta chain) was carried out in a study of blood T cell repertoires in COVID-19. The wider study: Sites in the United States, Italy and Spain provided acute and convalescent COVID-19 samples. The analysed material was cDNA or gDNA that came from T cells, B-cell-depleted T cells, or PBMCs.

Authors' processing steps: Cell counts per sample came from amplifying reference gene primers. Clones were sequenced by immunoSEQ multiplex PCR, and TCRdb holds only the in-frame ones, with some missing. V and J calls and clone size are as listed in that table; D and trimming were resolved from the DNA. The sample lists 150,000 to 200,000 clones; around four fifths were seen once. This CDR3 spans 11 amino acids. CDR1 and CDR2 from the germline V gene are MDHEN and SYDVKM. Between the trimmed V and J ends, which lost 8 bases and 7 bases, there was a span of 9 bases. This rearrangement joins TRBV28 to TRBJ2-1; D gene unclear. What was sequenced was peripheral blood. The TCR was taken from an elderly woman with active or convalescent COVID-19. For the CDR3, the DNA is TGTGCCAGCCAAATTCGGAATGAGCAGTTCTTC. As protein: CASQIRNEQFF.